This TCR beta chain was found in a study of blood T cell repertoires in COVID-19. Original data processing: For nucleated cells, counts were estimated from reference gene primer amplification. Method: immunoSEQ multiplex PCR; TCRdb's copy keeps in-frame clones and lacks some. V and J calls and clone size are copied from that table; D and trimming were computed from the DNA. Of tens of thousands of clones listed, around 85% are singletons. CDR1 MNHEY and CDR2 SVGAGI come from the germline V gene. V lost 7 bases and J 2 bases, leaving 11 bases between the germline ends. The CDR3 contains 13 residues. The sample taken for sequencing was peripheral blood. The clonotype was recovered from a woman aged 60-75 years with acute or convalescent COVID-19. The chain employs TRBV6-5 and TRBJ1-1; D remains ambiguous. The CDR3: CASTYSRNTEAFF. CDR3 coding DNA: TGTGCCAGCACCTACAGCAGAAACACTGAAGCTTTCTTT.